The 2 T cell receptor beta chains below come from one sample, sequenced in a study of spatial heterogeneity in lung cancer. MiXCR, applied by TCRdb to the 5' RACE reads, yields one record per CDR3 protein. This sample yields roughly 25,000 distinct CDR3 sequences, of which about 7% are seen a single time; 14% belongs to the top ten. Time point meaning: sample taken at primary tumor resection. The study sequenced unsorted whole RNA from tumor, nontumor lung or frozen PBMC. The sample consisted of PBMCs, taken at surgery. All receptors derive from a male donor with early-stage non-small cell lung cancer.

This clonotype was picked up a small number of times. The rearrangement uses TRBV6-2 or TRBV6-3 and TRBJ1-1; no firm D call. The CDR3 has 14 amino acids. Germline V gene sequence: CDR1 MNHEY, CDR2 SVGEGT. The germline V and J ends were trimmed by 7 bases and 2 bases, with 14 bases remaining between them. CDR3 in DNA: TGTGCCAGCATCCTAAGCGGGGTAAACACTGAAGCTTTCTTT. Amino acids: CASILSGVNTEAFF.

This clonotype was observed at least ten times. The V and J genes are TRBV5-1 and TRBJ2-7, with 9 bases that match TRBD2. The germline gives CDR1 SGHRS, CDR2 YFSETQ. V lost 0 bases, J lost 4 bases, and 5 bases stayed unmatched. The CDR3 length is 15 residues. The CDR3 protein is CASSLAGTSLYEQYF. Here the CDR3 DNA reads TGCGCCAGCAGCTTGGCCGGGACTAGCTTATACGAGCAGTACTTC.